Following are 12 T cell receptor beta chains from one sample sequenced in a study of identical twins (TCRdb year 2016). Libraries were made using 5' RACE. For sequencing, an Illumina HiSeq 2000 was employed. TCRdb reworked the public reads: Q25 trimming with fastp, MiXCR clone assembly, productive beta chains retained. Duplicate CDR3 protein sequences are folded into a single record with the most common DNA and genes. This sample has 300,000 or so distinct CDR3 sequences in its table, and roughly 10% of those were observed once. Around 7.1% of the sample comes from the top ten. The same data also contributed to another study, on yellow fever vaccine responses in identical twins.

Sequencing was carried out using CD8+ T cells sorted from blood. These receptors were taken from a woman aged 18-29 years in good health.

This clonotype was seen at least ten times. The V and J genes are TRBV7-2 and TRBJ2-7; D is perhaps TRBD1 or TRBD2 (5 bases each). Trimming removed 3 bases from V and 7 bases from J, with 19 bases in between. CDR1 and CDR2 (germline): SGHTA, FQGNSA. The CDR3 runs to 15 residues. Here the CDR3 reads CASSLYSGRTWEQYF. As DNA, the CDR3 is TGTGCCAGCAGCTTGTATTCGGGACGCACCTGGGAGCAGTACTTC.

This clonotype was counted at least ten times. The CDR3 loop is CASSPGPAYSNQPQHF. CDR3 DNA sequence: TGTGCCAGCAGCCCAGGACCAGCCTATAGCAATCAGCCCCAGCATTTT. The chain joins TRBV11-2 to TRBJ1-5; D remains unclear. Germline values: CDR1 SGHAT, CDR2 FQNNGV. The CDR3 totals 16 residues. With 5 bases removed from V and 0 bases from J, the gap between germline ends came to 14 bases.

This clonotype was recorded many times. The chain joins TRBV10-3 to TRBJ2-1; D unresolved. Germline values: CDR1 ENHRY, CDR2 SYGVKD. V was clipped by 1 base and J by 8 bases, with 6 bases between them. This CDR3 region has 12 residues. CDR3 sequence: CAISELSHEQFF. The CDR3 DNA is TGTGCCATCAGTGAGTTAAGCCATGAGCAGTTCTTC.

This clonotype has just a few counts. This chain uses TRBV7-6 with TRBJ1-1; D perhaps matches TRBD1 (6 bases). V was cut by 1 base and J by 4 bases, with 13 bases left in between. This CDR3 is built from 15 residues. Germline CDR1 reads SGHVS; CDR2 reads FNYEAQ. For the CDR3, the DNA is TGTGCCAGCAGCTTAGGGACAGCCATCGGCACTGAAGCTTTCTTT. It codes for CASSLGTAIGTEAFF.

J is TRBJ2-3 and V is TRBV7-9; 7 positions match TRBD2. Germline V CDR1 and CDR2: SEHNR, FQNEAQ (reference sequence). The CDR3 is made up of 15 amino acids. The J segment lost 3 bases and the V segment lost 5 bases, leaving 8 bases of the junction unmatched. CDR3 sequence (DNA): TGTGCCAGCAGCGGGGCTCCGGGACTAACAGATACGCAGTATTTT. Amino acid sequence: CASSGAPGLTDTQYF. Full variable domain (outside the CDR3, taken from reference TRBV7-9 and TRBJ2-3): DTGVSQNPRHKITKRGQNVTFRCDPISEHNRLYWYRQTLGQGPEFLTYFQNEAQLEKSRLLSDRFSAERPKGSFSTLEIQRTEQGDSAMYLCASSGAPGLTDTQYFGPGTRLTVL.

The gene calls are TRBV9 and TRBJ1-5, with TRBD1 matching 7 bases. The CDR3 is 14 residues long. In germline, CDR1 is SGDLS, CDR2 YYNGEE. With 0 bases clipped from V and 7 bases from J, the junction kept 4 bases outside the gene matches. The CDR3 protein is CASSVDRGGQPQHF. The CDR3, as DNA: TGTGCCAGCAGCGTAGACAGGGGTGGGCAGCCCCAGCATTTT. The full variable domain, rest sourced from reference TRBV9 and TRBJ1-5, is DSGVTQTPKHLITATGQRVTLRCSPRSGDLSVYWYQQSLDQGLQFLIQYYNGEERAKGNILERFSAQQFPDLHSELNLSSLELGDSALYFCASSVDRGGQPQHFGDGTRLSIL.

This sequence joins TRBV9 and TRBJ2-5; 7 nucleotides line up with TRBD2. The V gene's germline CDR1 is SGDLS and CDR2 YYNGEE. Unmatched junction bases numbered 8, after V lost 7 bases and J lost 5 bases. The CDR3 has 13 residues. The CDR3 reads CASGGWGGETQYF. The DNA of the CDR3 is TGTGCCAGCGGTGGGTGGGGAGGGGAGACCCAGTACTTC.

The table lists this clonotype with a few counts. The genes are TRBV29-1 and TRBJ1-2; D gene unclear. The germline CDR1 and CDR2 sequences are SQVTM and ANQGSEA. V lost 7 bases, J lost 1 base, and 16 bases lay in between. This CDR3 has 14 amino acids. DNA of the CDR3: TGCAGCGACCGGTGGAGGTCCCTTAACTATGGCTACACCTTC. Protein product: CSDRWRSLNYGYTF.

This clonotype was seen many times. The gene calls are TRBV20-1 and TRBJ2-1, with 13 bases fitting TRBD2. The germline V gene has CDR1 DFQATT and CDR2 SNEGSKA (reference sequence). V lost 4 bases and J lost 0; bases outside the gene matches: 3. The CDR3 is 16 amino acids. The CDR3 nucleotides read TGCAGTGCTAAACTAGCGGGAGGGAGCTCCTACAATGAGCAGTTCTTC. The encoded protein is CSAKLAGGSSYNEQFF.

CDR3 loop: CASQQRNNNEQFF. CDR3 coding DNA: TGTGCCAGCCAACAGAGAAACAACAATGAGCAGTTCTTC. V is TRBV28 and J is TRBJ2-1; D call uncertain. Trimming removed 8 bases at V and 5 bases at J, with 13 bases between. The germline V gene encodes CDR1 MDHEN and CDR2 SYDVKM. This CDR3 region has 13 residues.

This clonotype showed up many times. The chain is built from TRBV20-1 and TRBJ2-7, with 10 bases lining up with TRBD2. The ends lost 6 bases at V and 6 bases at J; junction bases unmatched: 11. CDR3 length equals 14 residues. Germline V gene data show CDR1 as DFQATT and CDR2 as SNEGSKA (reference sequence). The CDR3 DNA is TGCAGTGCAACTCCCGGGACTAGCGCCCTCGAGCAGTACTTC. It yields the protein CSATPGTSALEQYF.

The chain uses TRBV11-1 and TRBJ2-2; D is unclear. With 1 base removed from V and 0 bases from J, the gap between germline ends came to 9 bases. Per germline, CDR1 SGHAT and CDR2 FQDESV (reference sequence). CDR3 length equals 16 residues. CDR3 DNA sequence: TGTGCCAGCAGCTTAGACGGCCTCGCGAACACCGGGGAGCTGTTTTTT. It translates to CASSLDGLANTGELFF.